This T cell receptor beta chain was profiled in a study of vaccination and CD4 T cells after COVID-19 (dated by TCRdb to the early 2020s). Context from the whole study: Convalescent patients had a positive SARS-CoV-2 result on nasal swab PCR, and of these patients, several had mild disease and one had severe disease. Post-COVID blood samples were collected from convalescent patients a median of about 92 days after diagnosis, with a range of about 30 to 161 days. Six males and four females were included in the convalescent cohort, with two Hispanic individuals, seven Caucasians, two Asians and one multiracial person represented. The spike-specific CD4+ TCR repertoire was compared before and after mRNA vaccination in around ten COVID-19 convalescent patients and a handful of infection-naive healthy vaccine recipients. Two doses of either the Pfizer-BioNTech BNT162b2 vaccine (n=8) or the Moderna mRNA-1273 vaccine (n=2) were administered to participants. Control cultures used a CEFX viral epitope pool as positive control, an HIV-1 Nef peptide pool as negative control, or no peptide. Post-vaccine blood samples were obtained a median of approximately 74 days after the second vaccine dose, with a range of roughly 13 to 250 days. For stimulating the cultures, overlapping spike peptide pools were used, derived from SARS-CoV-2 as well as from the common cold coronaviruses HCoV-NL63, HCoV-OC43 and HCoV-229E.

General conclusions and limits of the study: Of the vaccine-specific clones in convalescent patients, 304 of 307, or nearly all, reacted only to SARS-CoV-2 spike and did not cross-react with common cold coronaviruses. Among convalescent patients, a median roughly 90% of the SARS-CoV-2-reactive clones seen after vaccination appeared only after vaccination, which suggests priming specific to the vaccine. Only a relatively small number of convalescent patients were included in the study, and early timepoints following natural infection were not analyzed. An increase in the median number of SARS-CoV-2-reactive clonotypes from roughly 20 after infection to roughly 38 after vaccination was observed, but the change was not found to be significant.

The receptor library was made with PCR. TCR sequencing of DNA from cultured CD4+ T cells used the Oncomine TCR Beta short-read assay at the Johns Hopkins FTIC core. The QIAamp micro DNA kit was used to extract genomic DNA from the cultured CD4+ T cells. Oncomine TCR Beta libraries made from cultured CD4+ T cells were pooled using unique dual indexes and sequenced on an Illumina iSeq 100. Turning to the authors' computational methods: Non-productive sequences were removed, and CDR3s that did not start with C, did not end with F or W, or were shorter than 7 amino acids were discarded. Antigen-specific clonotypes were identified using the MANAFEST web application through comparison of peptide-stimulated wells with reference and other culture wells. An FDR below 0.05, an odds ratio above 5, and a productive frequency above 0.1% in at least two of three replicate wells were required for clones to be considered positive. Clonotypes that were significantly expanded in both SARS-CoV-2 spike wells and at least one common cold coronavirus spike condition were defined as cross-reactive. CDR3 homology was assessed with Levenshtein distances (stringdist) and unrooted phylogenetic trees (ape) in R version 3.6.1. TCRdb ran its own pipeline on the public reads, namely fastp trimming at Q25 and MiXCR clone calling, and kept in-frame beta chains. A single entry per CDR3 protein holds the most common genes and DNA from its merged rows. The authors' filters were not applied to this entry. Counted in this sample were roughly 13,000 distinct CDR3 sequences; around 60% of them appeared once. Together, the top ten hold roughly 19% of the sample.

V lost 1 base and J lost 5 bases; the stretch between them is 8 bases long. CDR1 and CDR2, per the germline V gene (reference sequence), are MNHEY and SMNVEV. The CDR3, from cysteine to phenylalanine, totals 13 residues. Of all the DNA, just the CDR3 is kept, 39 bases in frame from base 1. In the case of this clonotype: What this receptor recognizes is not known. Base qualities were left out, and no much larger clone turns up one base away.

The sample's treatment or condition label, in plain terms: roughly ten-day PBMC culture with coronavirus spike peptide pools or control peptides (ViraFEST assay). The study used the ViraFEST assay, which expanded antigen-specific T cells with peptide pools and then identified expanded clonotypes by TCR sequencing. The positive SARS-CoV-2 PCR tests of the convalescent patients were dated from March to December 2020, before the Alpha, Beta and Delta variants emerged in the United States. Fewer than 2.5 million PBMCs per well were cultured in IMDM with 5% human AB serum and 8.5 to 10 IU/ml IL-2, plus 10 ug/ml peptide pools. On days 3 and 7, half of the culture medium was replaced with fresh IL-2-containing medium. CD4+ T cells were isolated after approximately ten days of culture through negative selection using the EasySep CD4+ T cell isolation kit. PBMCs were separated from whole blood using Ficoll-Paque Plus gradient centrifugation and then either used fresh or cryopreserved at -140C. Culture conditions were generally each tested in triplicate wells.

This TCR came from a human donor who had recovered from COVID-19. Here the chain combines TRBV27 and TRBJ1-1, with a weak D call of TRBD1 (5 bases match). The sequencing input was CD4+ T cells from blood, cultured in vitro. This receptor has the CDR3 CASSLFGGTEAFF. Read as DNA, the sequence is TGTGCCAGCAGTTTATTTGGGGGTACTGAAGCTTTCTTT.